This entry lists 25 T cell receptor beta chains sequenced from one sample in a study of cytomegalovirus exposure and HLA in healthy donors. The PCR made use of 60 Vbeta and 13 Jbeta primers. Method: immunoSEQ multiplex PCR; TCRdb's copy keeps in-frame clones and lacks some. The data contain under 200,000 clones, roughly 84% of them singletons. The sample taken for sequencing was PBMCs. Receptors were obtained from a boy younger than 10 in good health and CMV-seronegative.

The V and J genes are TRBV30 and TRBJ2-5; TRBD1 is a possible D gene (5 bases). The closer fit of TRBJ2-7 to the DNA end suggests the J call may be wrong. The CDR3 length is 11 residues. Germline assignment: CDR1 GTSNPN and CDR2 SVGIG (reference sequence). CDR3 DNA: TGTGCCTGGAGTCCGGACACCGAGCAGTACTTC. Translating it yields CAWSPDTEQYF.

This chain joins TRBV6-5 and TRBJ1-5, with D perhaps matching TRBD1 (5 bases). This CDR3 has 15 residues. CDR1 MNHEY and CDR2 SVGAGI come from the germline V gene. Trimming cost V 6 bases and J 6 bases, with 18 bases left between them. The CDR3, as DNA: TGTGCCAGCAGCCTATCTTGGGGCTCGGTTCAGCCCCAGCATTTT. It is translated as CASSLSWGSVQPQHF.

The V and J genes are TRBV6-1 and TRBJ2-6; possibly TRBD2 for D (6 bases). CDR3 length: 15 amino acids. Germline V gives CDR1 MNHNS, CDR2 SASEGT. V shed 5 bases and J shed 2 bases, with 10 bases lying between them. The CDR3 DNA follows: TGTGCCAGCAGTAAAGGGGAGGCTGGGGCCAACGTCCTGACTTTC. Translation gives CASSKGEAGANVLTF.

This clone was seen a handful of times. The chain joins TRBV19 to TRBJ2-7; the D gene is possibly TRBD2 (7 bases). V was shortened by 4 bases and J by 0 bases, with 16 bases between the two germline ends. The CDR3 covers 16 residues. Germline CDR1 and CDR2: LNHDA and SQIVND (reference sequence). The CDR3 loop is CASSKKGGHGSYEQYF. For the CDR3, the DNA is TGTGCCAGTAGTAAAAAGGGGGGGCACGGCTCCTACGAGCAGTACTTC.

This clone was seen once. The chain is built from TRBV2 and TRBJ2-7; 10 bases match TRBD1. The CDR3 has 14 amino acids. The junction had 3 bases not matched to a gene; V was cut back by 4 bases and J by 3 bases. Germline values: CDR1 SNHLY, CDR2 FYNNEI. CDR3 nucleotides: TGTGCCAGCAGTGCGGGACAGGGGTACTACGAGCAGTACTTC. It is translated as CASSAGQGYYEQYF.

V is TRBV4-1 and J is TRBJ1-2; D is possibly TRBD1 (5 bases). From germline, CDR1 is MGHRA and CDR2 YSYEKL. This CDR3 has 11 residues. V was pared by 7 bases and J by 5 bases, with 8 bases between. For the CDR3, the DNA is TGCGCCAGCAACGGGGGTTATGGCTACACCTTC. Translation: CASNGGYGYTF.

The chain is built from TRBV19 and TRBJ2-1; 7 nucleotides match TRBD1. Trimming at V came to 5 bases and at J to 8 bases, leaving 15 bases not matched to a gene. The CDR3 runs to 16 residues. Germline V gene data show CDR1 as LNHDA and CDR2 as SQIVND (reference sequence). CDR3 amino acids: CASSLGGSNLYYEQFF. CDR3 DNA: TGTGCCAGTAGTTTAGGGGGCAGCAACCTTTATTATGAGCAGTTCTTC.

The chain couples TRBV9 to TRBJ1-5; D is uncertain. V was pared by 4 bases and J by 0 bases, with 11 bases between. CDR1 is SGDLS, CDR2 YYNGEE, per germline. This CDR3 comprises 15 residues. CDR3 residues: CASSPGAISNQPQHF. CDR3 nucleotide sequence: TGTGCCAGCAGCCCGGGAGCCATTAGCAATCAGCCCCAGCATTTT.

This clone is a singleton in its sample. The V gene is TRBV6-5, the J gene TRBJ2-7; the match to TRBD2 covers 12 bases. V was pared by 6 bases and J by 5 bases, with 2 bases of the junction left unmatched. CDR3 length: 13 residues. The germline V gene encodes CDR1 MNHEY and CDR2 SVGAGI. The CDR3 spells CASSRTSGNEQYF. CDR3 DNA: TGTGCCAGCAGCCGGACTAGCGGGAACGAGCAGTACTTC.

The chain couples TRBV10-3 to TRBJ2-3, with 7 bases matching TRBD2. The CDR3 covers 13 residues. Germline assignment: CDR1 ENHRY and CDR2 SYGVKD. V was clipped by 6 bases and J by 4 bases; unmatched bases: 4. In DNA form, the CDR3 reads TGTGCCATCAGGGCGGGAGACGCAGATACGCAGTATTTT. Translation: CAIRAGDADTQYF.

The CDR3 sequence: CAISDTGTSGSNEQFF. The CDR3 coding sequence is TGTGCCATCAGTGATACCGGGACTAGCGGGAGTAATGAGCAGTTCTTC. The genes are TRBV10-3 and TRBJ2-1; TRBD2 matches 14 bases. The CDR3 totals 16 residues. Trimming cost V 3 bases and J 7 bases; bases outside gene matches: 5. CDR1 is ENHRY and CDR2 is SYGVKD in the germline V gene.

This chain connects TRBV4-1 to TRBJ2-2, with D perhaps matching TRBD1 (5 bases). Deletions cut 3 bases from V and 5 bases from J, with 16 bases between. CDR3 length equals 16 residues. In germline, CDR1 is MGHRA, CDR2 YSYEKL. The CDR3, as DNA: TGCGCCAGCAGCCAGGTTGCAGGGTTGCGAACCGGGGAGCTGTTTTTT. Its translation: CASSQVAGLRTGELFF.

Only a few counts were recorded for this clone. The rearrangement uses TRBV28 and TRBJ2-3; 14 bases fit TRBD2. Per the germline V gene, CDR1 is MDHEN and CDR2 is SYDVKM. V was pared by 5 bases and J by 9 bases, with 7 bases of the junction left unmatched. This CDR3 region has 15 residues. The CDR3 sequence: CASSGGLAGEGTQYF. DNA of the CDR3: TGTGCCAGCAGTGGGGGACTAGCGGGAGAAGGAACGCAGTATTTT.

This chain connects TRBV15 to TRBJ1-2; D not resolved. CDR3 size: 14 residues. V lost 0 bases and J 5 bases, leaving 10 bases between the germline ends. The V gene's germline CDR1 is LNHNV and CDR2 YYDKDF (reference sequence). The CDR3 region has the DNA TGTGCCACCAGCAGAGATCTCCGGAGATATGGCTACACCTTC. Its protein product is CATSRDLRRYGYTF.

The chain joins TRBV19 to TRBJ2-1; D is ambiguous. The germline V gene encodes CDR1 LNHDA and CDR2 SQIVND (reference sequence). The CDR3 runs to 14 residues. The ends were cut back, 3 bases at V and 2 bases at J, with 8 bases in the middle. CDR3 DNA sequence: TGTGCCAGTAGTATCGGCGGAGCCTACAATGAGCAGTTCTTC. The encoded protein is CASSIGGAYNEQFF.

The V and J genes are TRBV27 and TRBJ2-2; D possibly corresponds to TRBD2 (5 bases). Germline V gene lookup returns CDR1 MNHEY and CDR2 SMNVEV (reference sequence). Trimming removed 5 bases at V and 4 bases at J, with 11 bases between. The CDR3 spans 14 residues. The CDR3 DNA is TGTGCCAGCAGTATCGGGAACCCCACCGGGGAGCTGTTTTTT. This codes for CASSIGNPTGELFF.

The chain carries TRBV28 and TRBJ2-7; TRBD1 matches at 12 bases. V was clipped by 6 bases and J by 6 bases; unmatched bases: 6. This CDR3 has 14 residues. The germline gives CDR1 MDHEN, CDR2 SYDVKM. CDR3 sequence: CASRGQGAIGEQYF. CDR3 coding DNA: TGTGCCAGCAGGGGACAGGGGGCAATAGGCGAGCAGTACTTC.

The table lists this clone with a few counts. The V gene is TRBV28, the J gene TRBJ2-7; 10 bases agree with TRBD2. Germline V gene sequence: CDR1 MDHEN, CDR2 SYDVKM. The CDR3 has 13 amino acids. Trimming removed 11 bases from V and 3 bases from J; junction bases left unmatched: 7. The CDR3 DNA reads TGTGCCGAGTCCACTAGCGGGAACTACGAGCAGTACTTC. Its protein is CAESTSGNYEQYF. The full variable domain, with the rest looked up from reference TRBV28 and TRBJ2-7, is DVKVTQSSRYLVKRTGEKVFLECVQDMDHENMFWYRQDPGLGLRLIYFSYDVKMKEKGDIPEGYSVSREKKERFSLILESASTNQTSMYLCAESTSGNYEQYFGPGTRLTVT.

This chain connects TRBV7-9 to TRBJ2-7; a possible D gene is TRBD1 (5 bases). The V gene lost 5 bases and the J gene lost 0 bases, with 17 bases spanning the gap. Looked up from germline, CDR1 is SEHNR and CDR2 is FQNEAQ (reference sequence). The CDR3 consists of 16 residues. CDR3: CASSPSDGHPSYEQYF. The CDR3 DNA sequence: TGTGCCAGCAGCCCATCGGACGGACACCCCTCCTACGAGCAGTACTTC.

The chain links TRBV28 to TRBJ2-5, with 11 bases aligning to TRBD1. The CDR3 loop spans 15 amino acids. Germline CDR1 and CDR2: MDHEN and SYDVKM. After removal of 5 bases from V and 5 bases from J, the junction contained 7 bases not matched to a gene. The CDR3 loop is CASSHRTGGGETQYF. The CDR3 DNA is TGTGCCAGCAGTCACCGGACAGGGGGCGGTGAGACCCAGTACTTC. Supplemented by reference TRBV28 and TRBJ2-5, the full variable domain reads DVKVTQSSRYLVKRTGEKVFLECVQDMDHENMFWYRQDPGLGLRLIYFSYDVKMKEKGDIPEGYSVSREKKERFSLILESASTNQTSMYLCASSHRTGGGETQYFGPGTRLLVL.

The CDR3 sequence is CASSLAGLVHGNTIYF. CDR3 in DNA: TGCGCCAGCAGCTTGGCCGGACTAGTACATGGAAACACCATATATTTT. This rearrangement joins TRBV5-1 to TRBJ1-3; D uncertain. The germline V and J ends were trimmed by 0 bases and 3 bases, with 13 bases remaining between them. CDR1 is SGHRS and CDR2 is YFSETQ in the germline V gene. The CDR3 spans 16 residues.

Points on this clone: Other nucleotide sequences in the sample specify the same CDR3. The rearrangement uses TRBV28 and TRBJ1-5, with 7 bases identical to TRBD1. V dropped 8 bases and J dropped 5; count of bases not matched to a gene: 12. Germline CDR1 MDHEN, CDR2 SYDVKM. The CDR3 spans 15 residues. As DNA, the CDR3 is TGTGCCAGCGGTAGAGGGGGCAGGGTGGATCAGCCCCAGCATTTT. Encoded protein: CASGRGGRVDQPQHF.

The V call is TRBV15, the J call TRBJ1-1; weak D call: TRBD1 (5 bases). The germline V gene has CDR1 LNHNV and CDR2 YYDKDF (reference sequence). V dropped 8 bases and J dropped 1 base, with 11 bases sitting between them. CDR3 size: 13 residues. The CDR3 here is CATQKQENTEAFF. CDR3 in DNA: TGTGCCACCCAAAAACAGGAGAACACTGAAGCTTTCTTT.

This clone was picked up one time. This chain uses TRBV10-3 with TRBJ1-5; no clear D gene. The germline V gene has CDR1 ENHRY and CDR2 SYGVKD. V lost 0 bases, J lost 7 bases, and 13 bases lay in between. This CDR3 contains 15 residues. CDR3 amino acids: CAISESVVTGQPQHF. In DNA, the CDR3 is TGTGCCATCAGTGAGTCGGTCGTCACGGGGCAGCCCCAGCATTTT.

This chain joins TRBV20-1 and TRBJ2-2; no firm D call. Germline V gives CDR1 DFQATT, CDR2 SNEGSKA (reference sequence). The V end was cut by 6 bases, the J end by 5 bases, with 7 bases between. The CDR3 sequence is 11 residues long. CDR3 in DNA: TGCAGTGCCATCAATACCGGGGAGCTGTTTTTT. Encoded protein: CSAINTGELFF.